The 5 T cell receptor beta chains presented below share a single source sample, sequenced in a study of shared T cell receptors in the human thymus. Measured with immunoSEQ multiplex PCR; TCRdb has only the in-frame clones, and not every one. The sample has about 380,000 clones, 85% to 95% seen once. Sequencing was carried out using thymocytes. These receptors originate from a human donor.

The V and J genes are TRBV6-1 and TRBJ2-1; no reliable D call. Germline-derived CDR1 and CDR2 are MNHNS and SASEGT. V lost 7 bases and J 6 bases, leaving 13 bases between the germline ends. The length of the CDR3 is 13 residues. The CDR3: CASNPDVGNEQFF. For the CDR3, the DNA is TGTGCCAGCAACCCGGACGTGGGCAATGAGCAGTTCTTC.

About this clone itself: This sample also contains other DNA sequences that code for the same CDR3. The gene calls are TRBV7-2 and TRBJ2-2; 12 bases map to TRBD2. V gave up 1 base and J gave up 5 bases; unmatched junction bases: 2. Germline CDR1 and CDR2: SGHTA and FQGNSA. This CDR3 region has 16 residues. CDR3 loop: CASSLGTSGRTGELFF. As DNA, the CDR3 is TGTGCCAGCAGCTTAGGTACTAGCGGGAGGACCGGGGAGCTGTTTTTT. Using reference TRBV7-2 and TRBJ2-2 for the parts outside the CDR3, the full variable domain is GAGVSQSPSNKVTEKGKDVELRCDPISGHTALYWYRQSLGQGLEFLIYFQGNSAPDKSGLPSDRFSAERTGGSVSTLTIQRTQQEDSAVYLCASSLGTSGRTGELFFGEGSRLTVL.

The CDR3 nucleotides are TGTGCCACCAGCGCGCGCAGGGCCCTCGGATTCACTGAAGCTTTCTTT. Amino acids: CATSARRALGFTEAFF. This chain connects TRBV15 to TRBJ1-1, with D tentatively TRBD1 (5 bases). The CDR3 loop spans 16 amino acids. Germline V gene lookup returns CDR1 LNHNV and CDR2 YYDKDF (reference sequence). V was pared by 5 bases and J by 4 bases, with 20 bases between.

The chain couples TRBV28 to TRBJ2-2, with TRBD1 identical over 8 bases. With V trimmed by 3 bases and J by 5 bases, 5 bases remained unmatched. CDR3 length equals 15 residues. Germline V CDR1 and CDR2: MDHEN, SYDVKM. CDR3 DNA: TGTGCCAGCAGTTTTCAGGGGGCAGGGACCGGGGAGCTGTTTTTT. Protein: CASSFQGAGTGELFF.

The chain is built from TRBV29-1 and TRBJ2-1; D unresolved. The CDR3 sequence is 12 residues long. The germline CDR1 and CDR2 sequences are SQVTM and ANQGSEA. V lost 2 bases and J 9 bases, leaving 11 bases between the germline ends. CDR3 sequence: CSVETGGSEQFF. The CDR3 DNA follows: TGCAGCGTTGAAACCGGCGGAAGTGAGCAGTTCTTC.